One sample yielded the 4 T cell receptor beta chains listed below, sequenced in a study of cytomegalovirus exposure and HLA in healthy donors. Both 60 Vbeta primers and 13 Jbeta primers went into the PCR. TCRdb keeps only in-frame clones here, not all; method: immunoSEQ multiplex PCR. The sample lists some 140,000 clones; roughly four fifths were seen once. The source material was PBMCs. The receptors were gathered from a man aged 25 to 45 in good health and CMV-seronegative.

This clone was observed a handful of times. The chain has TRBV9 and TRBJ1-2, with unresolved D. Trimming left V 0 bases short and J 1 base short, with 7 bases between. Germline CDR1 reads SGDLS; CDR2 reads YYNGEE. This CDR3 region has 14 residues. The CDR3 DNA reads TGTGCCAGCAGCGTAGCGGGTCATAACTATGGCTACACCTTC. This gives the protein CASSVAGHNYGYTF.

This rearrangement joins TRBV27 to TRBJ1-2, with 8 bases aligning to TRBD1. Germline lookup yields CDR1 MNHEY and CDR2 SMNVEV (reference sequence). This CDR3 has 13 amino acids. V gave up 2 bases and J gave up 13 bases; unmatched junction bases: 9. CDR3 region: CASSLPGGQGRTF. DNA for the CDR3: TGTGCCAGCAGTTTACCTGGAGGACAGGGTCGCACCTTC.

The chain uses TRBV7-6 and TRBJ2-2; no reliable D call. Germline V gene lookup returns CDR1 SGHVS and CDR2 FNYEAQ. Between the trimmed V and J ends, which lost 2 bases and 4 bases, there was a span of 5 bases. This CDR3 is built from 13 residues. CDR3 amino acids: CASSLSSTGELFF. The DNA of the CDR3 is TGTGCCAGCAGCTTATCTAGCACCGGGGAGCTGTTTTTT.

CDR3 DNA: TGTGCCAGCAGCTTTTTGGGACAGACCGCGAACACCGGGGAGCTGTTTTTT. It encodes CASSFLGQTANTGELFF. The chain recombines TRBV7-9 with TRBJ2-2; 7 nucleotides line up with TRBD1. V trimming: 3 bases; J trimming: 0 bases; junction bases outside the gene matches: 7. The CDR3 is made up of 17 amino acids. Germline CDR1 and CDR2: SEHNR and FQNEAQ (reference sequence). The full variable domain, its missing parts supplied by reference TRBV7-9 and TRBJ2-2, is DTGVSQNPRHKITKRGQNVTFRCDPISEHNRLYWYRQTLGQGPEFLTYFQNEAQLEKSRLLSDRFSAERPKGSFSTLEIQRTEQGDSAMYLCASSFLGQTANTGELFFGEGSRLTVL.